This T cell receptor (beta chain) was identified in a study of shared clonotypes between healthy human individuals. Across the whole study: Per donor, CD8 memory used one plate, CD8 naive used two, CD4 memory used three and CD4 naive used three.

Germline trimming cut 1 base from V and 9 bases from J; bases unmatched to any gene: 5. The CDR3 extends over 13 amino acids. Germline CDR1 reads MDHEN; CDR2 reads SYDVKM. Some clones are missing from TCRdb's copy, which holds only in-frame ones; the method was immunoSEQ multiplex PCR. Of 1.4 million to 1.5 million clones in the sample, over 95% were seen once. This TCR derives from a man aged 30-40 years in good health. Sequencing was carried out using naive CD4+ T cells sorted from blood. Stated subset: CD45RA+ positively selected. The genes are TRBV28 and TRBJ2-7; 8 bases fit TRBD2. The CDR3 here is CASSLLQGLGQYF. CDR3 coding DNA: TGTGCCAGCAGTTTATTACAGGGACTAGGGCAGTACTTC.